The clone carrying this T cell receptor (beta chain) came up a few times. The antigen remains unidentified. This CDR3 contains 11 residues. V lost 5 bases and J lost 11; bases outside the gene matches: 8. The germline gives CDR1 GTSNPN, CDR2 SVGIG (reference sequence). A minimum of one pre-ART and two post-ART PBMC samples existed for each donor. Specimens retained about 1-11 million cryopreserved PBMC preceding DNA extraction. This sample is part of a study of long-term antiretroviral therapy in people with HIV. Study-wide results and limits: Patients on ART gained diversity, which nonetheless stayed below transplant donor controls.

Assay version v3.0 of immunoSEQ was used, and it was run at survey level. In sequencing, about 40,000-50,000 T-cell genomes per sample were targeted. Some clones are missing from TCRdb's copy, which holds only in-frame ones; the method was immunoSEQ multiplex PCR. The data hold roughly 24,000 clones, with more than 75% observed a single time. V gene TRBV30 combines with J gene TRBJ1-1; 7 bases are shared with TRBD1. Sample: unsorted PBMCs, taken less than 5 years after starting antiretroviral therapy. The sequence came from a man in his forties with HIV. This chain's CDR3 is CAWGAQGTAFF. The DNA for the CDR3 is TGTGCCTGGGGCGCACAGGGGACGGCTTTCTTT.